One sample yielded the 25 T cell receptor beta chains listed below, sequenced in a study of response to subunit inactivated influenza vaccine. TCRdb independently ran MiXCR on the RT-PCR reads; one entry per CDR3 protein. The sample lists roughly 150,000 distinct CDR3 sequences; roughly a tenth were seen once. The sequencing used non-naive T cells sorted from PBMCs, collected roughly 6 weeks after vaccination. The receptors come from a man aged 45 to 65 who received an inactivated influenza vaccine.

V is TRBV20-1 and J is TRBJ2-7; TRBD1 agrees at 8 bases. This CDR3 comprises 13 residues. The V gene's germline CDR1 is DFQATT and CDR2 SNEGSKA (reference sequence). The trim removed 2 bases at V and 1 base at J, leaving 1 base unmatched. The CDR3 spells CSARRTGSYEQYF. The CDR3 DNA reads TGCAGTGCTAGAAGGACAGGGTCCTACGAGCAGTACTTC.

This clonotype was counted a few times. The rearrangement uses TRBV5-1 and TRBJ2-7, with D unclear. The CDR3 has 12 residues. The germline gives CDR1 SGHRS, CDR2 YFSETQ. Trimming shortened V by 4 bases and J by 11 bases, and 16 bases separated the two germline ends. DNA for the CDR3: TGCGCCAGCAGCCCCAATGGGCAGTGGAAGTACTTC. It is translated as CASSPNGQWKYF.

This clonotype showed up many times. This rearrangement joins TRBV7-8 to TRBJ2-2, with 10 nucleotides matching TRBD2. Germline lookup yields CDR1 SGHVS and CDR2 FQNEAQ. The CDR3 loop spans 17 amino acids. V lost 5 bases and J lost 5; bases outside the gene matches: 11. The CDR3 DNA is TGTGCCAGCAGCCTTGGACTAGCGGAGAGGCGGACCGGGGAGCTGTTTTTT. It is translated as CASSLGLAERRTGELFF.

This clonotype has a count of ten or more. V gene TRBV9 combines with J gene TRBJ2-7, with D possibly TRBD1 on 6 matching bases. Trimming removed 8 bases from V and 2 bases from J, with 11 bases in between. Germline V CDR1 and CDR2: SGDLS, YYNGEE. There are 12 residues in the CDR3. The CDR3 protein is CASGGPAYEQYF. The CDR3, as DNA: TGTGCCAGTGGGGGCCCCGCCTACGAGCAGTACTTC.

This clonotype was observed at least ten times. V usage is TRBV21-1 and J usage is TRBJ1-2. TRBV21-1 is a pseudogene locus. The CDR3 has 15 amino acids. The CDR3 sequence: CASSKIRGWIHGYTF. CDR3 sequence (DNA): TGTGCCAGCAGCAAAATACGGGGTTGGATCCATGGCTACACCTTC.

This clonotype was found a few times. The CDR3 nucleotides read TGTGCCTGGAGTCTACCGGGACAGGGGGGGACTGAAGCTTTCTTT. As protein: CAWSLPGQGGTEAFF. This rearrangement joins TRBV30 to TRBJ1-1, with 11 nucleotides matching TRBD1. In germline, CDR1 is GTSNPN, CDR2 SVGIG (reference sequence). Trimming cost V 2 bases and J 5 bases; bases outside gene matches: 7. The CDR3 runs to 15 residues. Variable domain in full (rest from reference TRBV30 and TRBJ1-1): SQTIHQWPATLVQPVGSPLSLECTVEGTSNPNLYWYRQAAGRGLQLLFYSVGIGQISSEVPQNLSASRPQDRQFILSSKKLLLSDSGFYLCAWSLPGQGGTEAFFGQGTRLTVV.

This clonotype was picked up a small number of times. The V gene is TRBV2, the J gene TRBJ2-7; 7 bases match TRBD2. Germline CDR1 and CDR2: SNHLY and FYNNEI. CDR3 size: 18 residues. The trim removed 5 bases at V and 2 bases at J, leaving 18 bases unmatched. In DNA form, the CDR3 reads TGTGCCAGCAGTAGCAGCGGTTGGGTGCGGGAGACCACCTACGAGCAGTACTTC. Its translation is CASSSSGWVRETTYEQYF.

A remark on this clonotype: A junction boundary mismatches the germline segment, possibly from a read error. The chain couples TRBV3-1 to TRBJ2-1, with D maybe TRBD2 (7 bases). CDR3 length: 15 amino acids. Per germline, CDR1 LGHDT and CDR2 YNNKEL (reference sequence). The CDR3 reads CASRQGGASYNEQFF. The CDR3 bases are TGTGCCAGCAGGCAAGGGGGGGCCTCCTACAATGAGCAGTTCTTC.

The chain has TRBV5-8 and TRBJ2-6, with D unclear. The CDR3 consists of 13 residues. The V end lost 6 bases, the J end lost 0 bases, and 4 bases lay between the germline ends. CDR1 and CDR2 (germline): SGHTS, YDEGEE. CDR3 sequence reads: CASKSSGANVLTF. CDR3 in DNA: TGTGCCAGCAAGAGCTCTGGGGCCAACGTCCTGACTTTC.

This clonotype was seen repeatedly, ten times or more. The V gene is TRBV9, the J gene TRBJ2-5, with D perhaps matching TRBD2 (6 bases). The CDR3 extends over 16 amino acids. Trimming shortened V by 5 bases and J by 5 bases, and 22 bases separated the two germline ends. The germline gives CDR1 SGDLS, CDR2 YYNGEE. CDR3 sequence reads: CASSILGGLPGETQYF. DNA of the CDR3: TGTGCCAGCAGTATCTTAGGAGGGCTGCCAGGGGAGACCCAGTACTTC.

The V and J genes are TRBV9 and TRBJ1-2, with 7 nucleotides matching TRBD1. The CDR3 covers 14 residues. Losses at the gene ends were 0 bases for V and 4 bases for J; bases not matched to a gene: 3. CDR1 SGDLS and CDR2 YYNGEE come from the germline V gene. CDR3 residues: CASSVASGGYGYTF. The CDR3 nucleotides read TGTGCCAGCAGCGTAGCTTCAGGGGGCTATGGCTACACCTTC.

This rearrangement joins TRBV7-9 to TRBJ2-3; D is possibly TRBD2 (5 bases). The length of the CDR3 is 14 residues. The V gene lost 6 bases and the J gene lost 4 bases, with 14 bases spanning the gap. From germline, CDR1 is SEHNR and CDR2 FQNEAQ (reference sequence). The CDR3: CASSFGRVADTQYF. CDR3 coding DNA: TGTGCCAGCAGTTTTGGGAGAGTAGCAGATACGCAGTATTTT.

In this sample, this clonotype turned up many times. The chain links TRBV6-5 to TRBJ1-1, with D unresolved. The CDR3 length is 14 residues. Germline assignment: CDR1 MNHEY and CDR2 SVGAGI. The V end lost 2 bases, the J end lost 0 bases, and 7 bases lay between the germline ends. This chain's CDR3 is CASSYDGMNTEAFF. The CDR3 DNA reads TGTGCCAGCAGTTACGACGGAATGAACACTGAAGCTTTCTTT.

This clonotype was seen many times. The gene calls are TRBV3-1 and TRBJ2-3; a possible D gene is TRBD2 (5 bases). Germline V gene data show CDR1 as LGHDT and CDR2 as YNNKEL (reference sequence). The CDR3 length is 14 residues. The V end lost 3 bases, the J end lost 1 base, and 8 bases lay between the germline ends. The chain's CDR3 is CASSHSGRTDTQYF. In DNA, the CDR3 is TGTGCCAGCAGCCACAGCGGCCGCACAGATACGCAGTATTTT.

This clonotype was recorded many times. V usage is TRBV4-3 and J usage is TRBJ2-7; 8 nucleotides match TRBD1. The length of the CDR3 is 13 residues. Trimming removed 4 bases from V and 3 bases from J; junction bases left unmatched: 2. Germline values: CDR1 LGHNA, CDR2 YSLEER. The CDR3 loop reads CASSRDRGYEQYF. CDR3 in DNA: TGCGCCAGCAGCCGAGACAGGGGCTACGAGCAGTACTTC.

This sequence joins TRBV5-6 and TRBJ1-1; no definite D call. V lost 2 bases, J lost 8 bases, and 7 bases lay in between. Germline loops: CDR1 SGHDT, CDR2 YYEEEE. The CDR3 runs to 11 residues. This CDR3 reads CASSFLGEAFF. The DNA for the CDR3 is TGTGCCAGCAGCTTCTTGGGGGAAGCTTTCTTT. Full variable domain (remainder filled in from reference TRBV5-6 and TRBJ1-1): DAGVTQSPTHLIKTRGQQVTLRCSPKSGHDTVSWYQQALGQGPQFIFQYYEEEERQRGNFPDRFSGHQFPNYSSELNVNALLLGDSALYLCASSFLGEAFFGQGTRLTVV.

The genes are TRBV7-2 and TRBJ1-1; perhaps TRBD1 as D (5 bases). CDR1 is SGHTA, CDR2 FQGNSA, per germline. Trimming took 7 bases from V and 1 from J, leaving 16 bases between them. The CDR3 spans 15 residues. The CDR3 spells CASTQRGSGNTEAFF. CDR3 coding DNA: TGTGCCAGCACTCAAAGGGGCTCGGGGAACACTGAAGCTTTCTTT.

This chain links TRBV5-6 with TRBJ2-1; 8 bases fit TRBD2. The CDR3 is 16 amino acids. Germline lookup yields CDR1 SGHDT and CDR2 YYEEEE. The V and J ends lost 3 bases and 4 bases, in that order; junction bases with no gene match: 9. The CDR3 coding sequence is TGTGCCAGCAGCTCGACTGGGGCTAGCGGGTACAATGAGCAGTTCTTC. Its translation: CASSSTGASGYNEQFF.

This clonotype was picked up a small number of times. The chain links TRBV4-1 to TRBJ2-7, with 7 nucleotides matching TRBD2. V dropped 3 bases and J dropped 4; count of bases not matched to a gene: 9. The CDR3 extends over 15 amino acids. Germline CDR1 and CDR2: MGHRA and YSYEKL. This CDR3 reads CASSQTGTGGYEQYF. CDR3 DNA sequence: TGCGCCAGCAGCCAGACCGGGACGGGAGGTTACGAGCAGTACTTC.

This clonotype was picked up a small number of times. CDR3 amino acids: CASRKQEYGYTF. CDR3 nucleotides: TGTGCCAGCAGGAAACAGGAGTATGGCTACACCTTC. The rearrangement uses TRBV6-5 and TRBJ1-2; D possibly corresponds to TRBD1 (5 bases). Trimming took 6 bases from V and 5 from J, leaving 10 bases between them. Germline loops: CDR1 MNHEY, CDR2 SVGAGI. The CDR3 is made up of 12 amino acids.

This clonotype turned up a few times. V is TRBV5-1 and J is TRBJ1-4; a weak D match, TRBD1 (6 bases). The V gene's germline CDR1 is SGHRS and CDR2 YFSETQ. With 0 bases removed from V and 7 bases from J, the gap between germline ends came to 13 bases. CDR3 size: 15 residues. In DNA, the CDR3 is TGCGCCAGCAGCTTGGCCGCGGGACAAGGTGAAAAACTGTTTTTT. Its translation is CASSLAAGQGEKLFF.

The CDR3, as DNA: TGTGCCAGCAGCCGACAGGGGAACTCTGGAAACACCATATATTTT. It yields the protein CASSRQGNSGNTIYF. This chain joins TRBV9 and TRBJ1-3; 8 positions match TRBD1. There are 15 residues in the CDR3. V lost 4 bases to trimming and J lost 0 bases; unmatched junction nucleotides: 3. Germline CDR1 is SGDLS and CDR2 is YYNGEE.

This sequence joins TRBV11-1 and TRBJ2-1, with 11 bases that match TRBD1. CDR3 length equals 16 residues. V dropped 4 bases and J dropped 9; count of bases not matched to a gene: 11. Germline loops: CDR1 SGHAT, CDR2 FQDESV (reference sequence). CDR3 DNA: TGTGCCAGCAGCTCCCGGACAGGGGGCGCGTATTTTGAGCAGTTCTTC. This translates into CASSSRTGGAYFEQFF. Complete variable domain (other parts from reference TRBV11-1 and TRBJ2-1): EAEVAQSPRYKITEKSQAVAFWCDPISGHATLYWYRQILGQGPELLVQFQDESVVDDSQLPKDRFSAERLKGVDSTLKIQPAELGDSAMYLCASSSRTGGAYFEQFFGPGTRLTVL.

The sample holds a few counts of this clonotype. V gene TRBV6-5 combines with J gene TRBJ1-1; D is unclear. The V gene's germline CDR1 is MNHEY and CDR2 SVGAGI. V was trimmed by 2 bases and J by 2 bases, leaving 9 bases between them. This CDR3 spans 14 amino acids. As DNA, the CDR3 is TGTGCCAGCAGTTACGGGGAGAGAAACACTGAAGCTTTCTTT. Translating gives CASSYGERNTEAFF.

This clonotype was counted only a few times. The chain links TRBV19 to TRBJ1-5, with unresolved D. Trimming cost V 2 bases and J 3 bases, with 11 bases left between them. This CDR3 contains 15 residues. CDR1 and CDR2 from the germline V gene are LNHDA and SQIVND (reference sequence). The CDR3 bases are TGTGCCAGTAGTATATCCCAACAGTTCAATCAGCCCCAGCATTTT. Translating it yields CASSISQQFNQPQHF.